What follows are 3 T cell receptor beta chains derived from one specimen sequenced in a study of T cells after yellow fever vaccination. In TCRdb, the 5' RACE reads were re-called with MiXCR into one record per CDR3 protein. Here the sample spans approximately 120,000 distinct CDR3 sequences, approximately 14% being singletons. Sequences were derived from CD8+ T cells sorted from PBMCs, sampled 5 days after the yellow fever booster vaccination. These receptors were taken from a man between 18 and 35 years old who received the YFV17D yellow fever vaccine.

This clonotype showed up just a few times. The chain has TRBV4-1 and TRBJ2-3, with TRBD2 identical over 8 bases. The CDR3 contains 16 residues. With 1 base clipped from V and 0 bases from J, the junction kept 3 bases outside the gene matches. CDR1 and CDR2 from the germline V gene are MGHRA and YSYEKL. CDR3 nucleotide sequence: TGCGCCAGCAGCCAAGTGGCTAGCGGGAGCACAGATACGCAGTATTTT. Translated, it gives CASSQVASGSTDTQYF.

In the case of this clonotype: One end of the junction varies from germline; a read error may be responsible. The chain is built from TRBV6-5 and TRBJ2-3; 8 nucleotides align to TRBD2. Looked up from germline, CDR1 is MNHEY and CDR2 is SVGAGI. The CDR3 contains 16 residues. The CDR3 sequence is CARSYNAGGGTDTQYF. For the CDR3, the DNA is TGTGCCAGGAGTTATAACGCGGGGGGCGGCACAGATACGCAGTATTTT.

This clonotype was observed a few times. V is TRBV4-1 and J is TRBJ1-2; 7 bases are a match to TRBD1. Trimming at V came to 5 bases and at J to 1 base, leaving 16 bases not matched to a gene. Germline V lookup: CDR1 MGHRA, CDR2 YSYEKL. The CDR3 is 18 residues long. CDR3 sequence: CASSASHGDRAFNYGYTF. Here the CDR3 DNA reads TGCGCCAGCAGCGCAAGCCACGGAGACAGGGCCTTTAACTATGGCTACACCTTC.